What follows are 2 T cell receptor beta chains derived from one specimen sequenced in a study of T cell responses to AZD1222 COVID-19 vaccine. Generated by immunoSEQ multiplex PCR, the TCRdb table keeps only in-frame clones and is missing some. Of over 150,000 clones in the sample, 90% were seen once. Specimen: peripheral blood, collected on day 0 of AZD1222 vaccination. These receptors were collected from an adult in good health.

This chain connects TRBV2 to TRBJ2-1, with a tentative D call TRBD1 (6 bases). Trimming removed 7 bases from V and 0 bases from J, with 10 bases in between. This CDR3 is 14 amino acids long. CDR1 is SNHLY and CDR2 is FYNNEI in the germline V gene. The DNA for the CDR3 is TGTGCCAGCATGGACAGCTACTCCTACAATGAGCAGTTCTTC. This codes for CASMDSYSYNEQFF.

V is TRBV18 and J is TRBJ2-3; D may be TRBD1 (5 bases). Trimming took off 0 bases at V and 8 bases at J, with 12 bases between the two ends. This CDR3 is 14 amino acids long. CDR1 is KGHSH and CDR2 is LQKENI in the germline V gene. The CDR3 nucleotides read TGTGCCAGCTCACCACCGGAAGGGCAGGGTACGCAGTATTTT. It translates to CASSPPEGQGTQYF.